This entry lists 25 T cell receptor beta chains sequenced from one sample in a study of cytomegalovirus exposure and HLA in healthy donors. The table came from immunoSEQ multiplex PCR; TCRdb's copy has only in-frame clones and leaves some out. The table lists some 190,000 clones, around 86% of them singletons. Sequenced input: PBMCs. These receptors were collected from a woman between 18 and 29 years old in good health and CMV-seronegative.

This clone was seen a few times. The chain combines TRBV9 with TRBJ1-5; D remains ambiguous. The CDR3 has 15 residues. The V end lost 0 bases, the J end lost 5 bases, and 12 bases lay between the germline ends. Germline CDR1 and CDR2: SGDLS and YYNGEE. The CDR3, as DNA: TGTGCCAGCAGCGTAGATGCAGGCCTCCATCAGCCCCAGCATTTT. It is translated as CASSVDAGLHQPQHF.

The CDR3 is CASSESGRVNSPLHF. The CDR3 DNA follows: TGCGCCAGCAGTGAGTCGGGGCGTGTAAATTCACCCCTCCACTTT. The chain joins TRBV10-2 to TRBJ1-6, with D possibly TRBD1 on 5 matching bases. The germline gives CDR1 WSHSY, CDR2 SAAADI. Trimming shortened V by 0 bases and J by 7 bases, and 10 bases separated the two germline ends. The CDR3 is 15 amino acids.

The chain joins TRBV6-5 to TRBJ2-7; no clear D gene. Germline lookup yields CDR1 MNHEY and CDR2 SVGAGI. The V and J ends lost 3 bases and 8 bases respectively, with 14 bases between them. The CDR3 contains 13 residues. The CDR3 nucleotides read TGTGCCAGCAGTTATTCCAGGTCGTTCAAGCAGTACTTC. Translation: CASSYSRSFKQYF.

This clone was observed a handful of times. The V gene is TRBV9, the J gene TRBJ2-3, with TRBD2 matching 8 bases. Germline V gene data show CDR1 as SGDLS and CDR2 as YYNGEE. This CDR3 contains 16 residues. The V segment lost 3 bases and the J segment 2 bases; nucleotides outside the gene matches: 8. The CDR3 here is CASSGRLSGVTDTQYF. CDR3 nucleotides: TGTGCCAGCAGCGGAAGACTTAGCGGGGTCACAGATACGCAGTATTTT.

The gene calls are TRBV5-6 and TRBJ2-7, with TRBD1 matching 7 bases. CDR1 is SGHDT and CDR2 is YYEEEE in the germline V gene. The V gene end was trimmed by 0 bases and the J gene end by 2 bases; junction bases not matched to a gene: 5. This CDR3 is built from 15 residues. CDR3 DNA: TGTGCCAGCAGCTTGGTGACAGGGTATGCCTACGAGCAGTACTTC. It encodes CASSLVTGYAYEQYF. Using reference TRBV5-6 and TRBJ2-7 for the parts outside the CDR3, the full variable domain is DAGVTQSPTHLIKTRGQQVTLRCSPKSGHDTVSWYQQALGQGPQFIFQYYEEEERQRGNFPDRFSGHQFPNYSSELNVNALLLGDSALYLCASSLVTGYAYEQYFGPGTRLTVT.

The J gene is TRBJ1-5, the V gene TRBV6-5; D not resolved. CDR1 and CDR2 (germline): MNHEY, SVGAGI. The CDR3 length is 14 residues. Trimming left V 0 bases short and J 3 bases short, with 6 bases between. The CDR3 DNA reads TGTGCCAGCAGTTACTCAGGACTCAATCAGCCCCAGCATTTT. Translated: CASSYSGLNQPQHF.

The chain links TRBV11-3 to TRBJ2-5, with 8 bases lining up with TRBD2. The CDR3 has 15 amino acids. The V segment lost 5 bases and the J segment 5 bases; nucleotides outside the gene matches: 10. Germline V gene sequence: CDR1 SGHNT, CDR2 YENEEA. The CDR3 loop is CASSPGGAGVETQYF. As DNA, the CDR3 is TGTGCCAGCAGCCCTGGGGGAGCGGGGGTTGAGACCCAGTACTTC.

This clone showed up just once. The CDR3 DNA reads as TGTGCCAGCAGTGAATGGGACAGGGCAGTTGGCTACACCTTC. It is translated as CASSEWDRAVGYTF. This chain uses TRBV2 with TRBJ1-2; 9 bases agree with TRBD1. V was pared by 2 bases and J by 7 bases, with 5 bases of the junction left unmatched. Germline V gene data show CDR1 as SNHLY and CDR2 as FYNNEI. CDR3 size: 14 residues.

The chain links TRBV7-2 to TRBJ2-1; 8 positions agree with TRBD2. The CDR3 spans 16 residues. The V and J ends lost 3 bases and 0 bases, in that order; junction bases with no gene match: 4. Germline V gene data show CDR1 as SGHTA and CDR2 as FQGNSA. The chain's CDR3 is CASSLTGTSSYNEQFF. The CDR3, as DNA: TGTGCCAGCAGCTTGACCGGGACTAGCTCCTACAATGAGCAGTTCTTC.

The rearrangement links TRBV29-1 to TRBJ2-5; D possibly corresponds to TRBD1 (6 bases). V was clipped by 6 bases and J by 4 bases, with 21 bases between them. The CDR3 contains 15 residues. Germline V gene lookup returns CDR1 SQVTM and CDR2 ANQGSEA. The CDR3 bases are TGCAGCGTCCACCCCCTACCGGGACAAGGAGAGACCCAGTACTTC. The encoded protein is CSVHPLPGQGETQYF.

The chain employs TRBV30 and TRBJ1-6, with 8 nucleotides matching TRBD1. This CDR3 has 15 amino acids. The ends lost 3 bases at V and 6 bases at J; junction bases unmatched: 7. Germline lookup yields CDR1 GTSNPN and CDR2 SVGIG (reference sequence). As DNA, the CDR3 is TGTGCCTGGAGCCGTCGGACAGGGCCTAATTCACCCCTCCACTTT. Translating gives CAWSRRTGPNSPLHF.

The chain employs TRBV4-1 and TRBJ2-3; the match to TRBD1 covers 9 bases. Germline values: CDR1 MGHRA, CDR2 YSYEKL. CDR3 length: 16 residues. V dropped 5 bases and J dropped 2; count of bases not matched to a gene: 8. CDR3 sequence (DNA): TGCGCCAGCAGCGGGACAGGGTTGACTTACACAGATACGCAGTATTTT. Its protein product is CASSGTGLTYTDTQYF.

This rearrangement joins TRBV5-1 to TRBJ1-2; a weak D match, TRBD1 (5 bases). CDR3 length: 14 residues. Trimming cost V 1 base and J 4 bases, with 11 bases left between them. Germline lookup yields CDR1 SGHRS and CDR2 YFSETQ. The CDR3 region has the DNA TGCGCCAGCAGCTTGTGGCAGGGAGGCTATGGCTACACCTTC. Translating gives CASSLWQGGYGYTF.

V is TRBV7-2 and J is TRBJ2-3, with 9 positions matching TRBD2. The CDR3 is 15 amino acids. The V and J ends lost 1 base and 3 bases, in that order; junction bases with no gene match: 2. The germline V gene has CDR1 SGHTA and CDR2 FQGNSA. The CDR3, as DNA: TGTGCCAGCAGCTTAGTAGCGGGAGAAACAGATACGCAGTATTTT. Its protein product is CASSLVAGETDTQYF.

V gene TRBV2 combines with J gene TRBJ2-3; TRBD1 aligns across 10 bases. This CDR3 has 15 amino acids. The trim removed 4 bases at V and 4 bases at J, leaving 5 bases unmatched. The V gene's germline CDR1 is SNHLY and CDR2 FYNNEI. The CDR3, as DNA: TGTGCCAGCAGTGCGGGACAGGGGCGGGCAGATACGCAGTATTTT. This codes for CASSAGQGRADTQYF.

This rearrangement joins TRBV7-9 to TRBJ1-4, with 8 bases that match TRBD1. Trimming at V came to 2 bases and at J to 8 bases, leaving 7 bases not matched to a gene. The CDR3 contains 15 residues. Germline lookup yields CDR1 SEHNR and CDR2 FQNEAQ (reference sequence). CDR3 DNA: TGTGCCAGCAGCTTAAGAGACAGGGGTGAAGAAAAACTGTTTTTT. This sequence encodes CASSLRDRGEEKLFF.

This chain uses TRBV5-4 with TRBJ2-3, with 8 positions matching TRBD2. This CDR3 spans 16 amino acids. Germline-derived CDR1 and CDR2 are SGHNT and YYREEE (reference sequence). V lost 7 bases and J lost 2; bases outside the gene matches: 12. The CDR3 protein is CASVRWSGGVTDTQYF. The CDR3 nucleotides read TGTGCCAGCGTTCGATGGTCCGGGGGGGTCACAGATACGCAGTATTTT.

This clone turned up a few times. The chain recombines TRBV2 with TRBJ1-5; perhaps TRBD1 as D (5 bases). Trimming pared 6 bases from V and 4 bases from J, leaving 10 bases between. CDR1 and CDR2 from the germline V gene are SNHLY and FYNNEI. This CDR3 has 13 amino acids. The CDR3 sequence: CASRGDFNQPQHF. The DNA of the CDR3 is TGTGCCAGCAGGGGGGACTTTAATCAGCCCCAGCATTTT.

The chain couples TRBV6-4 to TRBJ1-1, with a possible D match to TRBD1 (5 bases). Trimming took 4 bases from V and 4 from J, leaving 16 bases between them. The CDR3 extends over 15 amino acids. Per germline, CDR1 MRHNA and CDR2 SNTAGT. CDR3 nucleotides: TGTGCCAGCAGTGGGGACTATCAAGTTTTCACTGAAGCTTTCTTT. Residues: CASSGDYQVFTEAFF.

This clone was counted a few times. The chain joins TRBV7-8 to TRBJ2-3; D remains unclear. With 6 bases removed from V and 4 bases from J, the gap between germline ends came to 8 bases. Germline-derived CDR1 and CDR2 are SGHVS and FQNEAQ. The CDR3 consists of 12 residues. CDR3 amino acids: CASSDPADTQYF. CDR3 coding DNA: TGTGCCAGCAGTGATCCGGCAGATACGCAGTATTTT.

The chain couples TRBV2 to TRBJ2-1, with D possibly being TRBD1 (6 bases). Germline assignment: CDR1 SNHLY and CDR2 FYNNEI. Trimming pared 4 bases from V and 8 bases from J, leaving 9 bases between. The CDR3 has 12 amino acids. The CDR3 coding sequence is TGTGCCAGCAGTGTCAGGGGAGATGAGCAGTTCTTC. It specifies CASSVRGDEQFF.

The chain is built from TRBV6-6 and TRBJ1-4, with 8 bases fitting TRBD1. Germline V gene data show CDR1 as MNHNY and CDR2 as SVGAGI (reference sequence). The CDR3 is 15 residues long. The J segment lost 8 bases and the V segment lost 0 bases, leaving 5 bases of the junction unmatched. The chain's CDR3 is CASSYSTGAWEKLFF. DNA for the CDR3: TGTGCCAGCAGTTACTCGACAGGGGCCTGGGAAAAACTGTTTTTT.

CDR3 sequence (DNA): TGTGCCAGCAGCTTATCGTTACGGGACAAGGTCACCTACGAGCAGTACTTC. The encoded protein is CASSLSLRDKVTYEQYF. V and J are TRBV7-6 and TRBJ2-7; D possibly corresponds to TRBD1 (6 bases). The CDR3 is 17 amino acids. Trimming pared 2 bases from V and 2 bases from J, leaving 19 bases between. Germline V gene sequence: CDR1 SGHVS, CDR2 FNYEAQ.

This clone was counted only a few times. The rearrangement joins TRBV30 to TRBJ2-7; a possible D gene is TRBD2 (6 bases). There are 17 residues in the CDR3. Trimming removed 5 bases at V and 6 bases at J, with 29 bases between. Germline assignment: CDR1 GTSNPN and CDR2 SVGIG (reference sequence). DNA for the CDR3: TGTGCCTGGGATCCCGGGGCTCGGGACTCCCTGGTCGGCGAGCAGTACTTC. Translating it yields CAWDPGARDSLVGEQYF.

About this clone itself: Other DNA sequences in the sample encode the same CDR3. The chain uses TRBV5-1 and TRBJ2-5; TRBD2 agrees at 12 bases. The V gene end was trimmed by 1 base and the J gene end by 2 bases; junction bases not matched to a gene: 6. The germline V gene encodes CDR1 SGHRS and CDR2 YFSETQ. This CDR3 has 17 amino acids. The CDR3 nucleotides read TGCGCCAGCAGCTTGAGACTAGCGGGAGACCCACAAGAGACCCAGTACTTC. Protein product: CASSLRLAGDPQETQYF.